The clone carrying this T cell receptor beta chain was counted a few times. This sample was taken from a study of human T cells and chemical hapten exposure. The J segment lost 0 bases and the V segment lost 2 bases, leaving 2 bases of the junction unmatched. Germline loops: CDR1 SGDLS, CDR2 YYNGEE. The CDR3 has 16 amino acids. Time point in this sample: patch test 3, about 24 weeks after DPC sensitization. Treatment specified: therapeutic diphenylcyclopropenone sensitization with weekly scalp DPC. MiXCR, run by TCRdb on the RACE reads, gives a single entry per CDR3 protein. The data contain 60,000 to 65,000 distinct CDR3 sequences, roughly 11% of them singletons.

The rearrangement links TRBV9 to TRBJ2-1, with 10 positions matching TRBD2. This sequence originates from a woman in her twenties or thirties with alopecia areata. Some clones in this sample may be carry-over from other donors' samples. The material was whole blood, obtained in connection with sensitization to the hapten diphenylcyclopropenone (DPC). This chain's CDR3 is CASSVIAGGSYNEQFF. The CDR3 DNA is TGTGCCAGCAGCGTGATAGCGGGGGGCTCCTACAATGAGCAGTTCTTC.